The present T cell receptor (beta chain) was sequenced within a study of T cells in Graves' hyperthyroidism and ophthalmopathy. Study background: Blood was drawn when the patient was first diagnosed and still untreated.

Uncontrolled infections, other autoimmune diseases, pregnancy or lactation led to exclusion of patients. The source material, RNA transcripts, was used to amplify TCR beta CDR3 regions. During a first-round RT-PCR of the TCR CDR3, the HTBI primer set was used. In TCRdb, the multiplex PCR reads were re-called with MiXCR into one record per CDR3 protein. This sample has more than 300,000 distinct CDR3 sequences; about 15% occur once, and the top ten carry less than 20%. This clonotype was recorded at least ten times. Its antigen remains unknown. General study findings and limits: A model using 13 V-J features told ophthalmopathy apart from stable hyperthyroidism.

In germline, CDR1 is DFQATT, CDR2 SNEGSKA (reference sequence). The V and J ends lost 4 bases and 1 base respectively, with 16 bases between them. The CDR3 is made up of 16 amino acids. The TCR was taken from a woman aged 30 to 39 with Graves' ophthalmopathy. V and J are TRBV20-1 and TRBJ2-2; D possibly corresponds to TRBD2 (7 bases). Sequencing was performed on blood. The CDR3 DNA sequence: TGCAGTGCTACCCTGGGAGGGGGGTTGAACACCGGGGAGCTGTTTTTT. Its translation: CSATLGGGLNTGELFF.